This T cell receptor beta chain came from a study of CD8 T cells in Susac syndrome. Whole-study results and caveats: The study's TCR sequencing and HLA analysis covered a relatively small number of individuals, and the study acknowledged this.

Trimming at V came to 4 bases and at J to 0 bases, leaving 9 bases not matched to a gene. CDR3 length: 15 residues. Germline CDR1 is SQVTM and CDR2 is ANQGSEA. As to this clonotype: Antigen unknown.

The authors carried out high-throughput sequencing of TCR beta. They applied it to CD8+ and CD4+ T cells obtained from blood. While CD8+ and CD4+ T cells were isolated negatively, TEMRA cells were enriched by FACS. Random hexamers were used to reverse transcribe the RNA input (about 0.5 to 1 ug). The TCR beta CDR3 was amplified by immunoSEQ multiplex PCR across 54 Vbeta, 13 Jbeta. TCRdb reprocessed the immunoSEQ multiplex PCR reads via MiXCR and lists one record per CDR3 protein. The sample holds 330,000 or so distinct CDR3 sequences, 89% seen once. Material: CD8+ T cells from PBMCs. The source is a human donor with multiple sclerosis. The chain recombines TRBV29-1 with TRBJ2-7; 7 nucleotides align to TRBD2. The CDR3 nucleotides are TGCAGCGTTGTAGGCCAGCGGGACTTCTCCTACGAGCAGTACTTC. This gives the protein CSVVGQRDFSYEQYF.